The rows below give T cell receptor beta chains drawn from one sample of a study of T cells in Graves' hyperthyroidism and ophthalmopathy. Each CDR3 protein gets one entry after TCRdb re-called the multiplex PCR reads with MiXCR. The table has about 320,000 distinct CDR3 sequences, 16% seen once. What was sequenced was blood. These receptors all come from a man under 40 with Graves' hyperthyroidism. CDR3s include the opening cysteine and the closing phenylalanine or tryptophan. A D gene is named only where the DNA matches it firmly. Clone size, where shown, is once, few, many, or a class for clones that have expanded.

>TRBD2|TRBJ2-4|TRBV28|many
TGTGCCAGCAGACGCCCAGAGGGCGGGAGGGTGAAAAACATTCAGTACTTC
CASRRPEGGRVKNIQYF
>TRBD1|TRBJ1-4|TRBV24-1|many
TGTGCCACCAGGGGACAGGGAGACGAAAAACTGTTTTTT
CATRGQGDEKLFF
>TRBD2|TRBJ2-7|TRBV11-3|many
TGTGCCAGCAGCTTAGTAGCGGGAGGTGCAGGTTACGAGCAGTACTTC
CASSLVAGGAGYEQYF
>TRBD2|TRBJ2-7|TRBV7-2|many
TGTGCCAGCAGCCCCTATCTAGTAGCGGGAGGGCGAAACGAGCAGTACTTC
CASSPYLVAGGRNEQYF
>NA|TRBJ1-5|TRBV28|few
TGTGCCAGCAGTAGGCAGGAATCCGTGGTCTATAGCAATCAGCCCCAGCATTTT
CASSRQESVVYSNQPQHF
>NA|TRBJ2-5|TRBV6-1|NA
TGTGCCAGCAGTGAAGCTTGGACCCAAGAGACCCAGTACTTC
CASSEAWTQETQYF
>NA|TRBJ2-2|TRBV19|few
TGTGCCAGCGAACAGGGAGACACCGGGGAGCTGTTTTTT
CASEQGDTGELFF
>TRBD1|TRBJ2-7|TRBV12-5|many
TGTGCTAGTGGTTTGTGGACAGGGGTCCGTTACGAGCAGTACTTC
CASGLWTGVRYEQYF
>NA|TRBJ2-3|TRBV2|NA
TGTGCCAGCAGTGAAGCGCTGGGGTCCACAGATACGCAGTATTTT
CASSEALGSTDTQYF
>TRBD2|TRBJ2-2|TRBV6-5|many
TGTGCCAGCAGTTACGAGACTAGCGGGAGAACCGGGGAGCTGTTTTTT
CASSYETSGRTGELFF
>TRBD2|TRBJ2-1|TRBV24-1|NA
TGTGCCACTAAGACTAGCGGGAGTCCAAATGAGCAGTTCTTC
CATKTSGSPNEQFF
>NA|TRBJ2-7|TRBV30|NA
TGTGCCTGGAGTGTACGGAGGGGTTCCTACGAGCAGTACTTC
CAWSVRRGSYEQYF
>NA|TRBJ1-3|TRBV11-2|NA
TGTGCCAGCGGCCAACAGCGCTCTGGAAACACCATATATTTT
CASGQQRSGNTIYF
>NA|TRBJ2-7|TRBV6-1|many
TGTGCCAGCAGTGGGGATGGGACACGCTCTCTCTACGAGCAGTACTTC
CASSGDGTRSLYEQYF
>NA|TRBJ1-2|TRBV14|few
TGTGCCAGCAGCCAAATAACAGGGACTGATGGCTACACCTTC
CASSQITGTDGYTF
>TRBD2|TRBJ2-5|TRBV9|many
TGTGCCAGCAGCGTAGGACTAGCGGAAGAGACCCAGTACTTC
CASSVGLAEETQYF
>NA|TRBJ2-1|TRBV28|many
TGTGCCAGCAGTACCCCCTTATCCGGAGAGCAGTTCTTC
CASSTPLSGEQFF
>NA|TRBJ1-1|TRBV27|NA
TGTGCCAGCAGTTTAACGGAATTGGACACTGAAGCTTTCTTT
CASSLTELDTEAFF
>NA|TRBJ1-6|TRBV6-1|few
TGTGCCAGCACCACATTAAGCTCCTATAATTCACCCCTCCACTTT
CASTTLSSYNSPLHF
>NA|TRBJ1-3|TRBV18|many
TGTGCCAGCTCACCGAACCGGGTCACTGGAAACACCATATATTTT
CASSPNRVTGNTIYF
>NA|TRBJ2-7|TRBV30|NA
TGTGCCTGGGTTCAGAACACAGGGATCGGGAACGAGCAGTACTTC
CAWVQNTGIGNEQYF
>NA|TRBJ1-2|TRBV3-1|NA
TGTGCCAGCAGCCTTAGACCCCGGCTCTATGGCTACACCTTC
CASSLRPRLYGYTF
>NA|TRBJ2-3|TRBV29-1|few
TGCAGCGTGGGACCCCCCACAGATACGCAGTATTTT
CSVGPPTDTQYF
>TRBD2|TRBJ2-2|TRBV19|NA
TGTGCCATCCCACCGGGACTAGCGGGCCCCGCGAACACCGGGGAGCTGTTTTTT
CAIPPGLAGPANTGELFF
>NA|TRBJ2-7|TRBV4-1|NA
TGCGCCAGCAGCCGAGAACCGACAGGAAGTCTATACGAGCAGTACTTC
CASSREPTGSLYEQYF
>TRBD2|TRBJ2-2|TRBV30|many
TGTGCCTGGGGGCTACTAGCGGCGAACACCGGGGAGCTGTTTTTT
CAWGLLAANTGELFF
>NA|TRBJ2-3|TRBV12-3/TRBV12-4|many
TGTGCCAGCAGTTCCGCGACAGGTTCAGATACGCAGTATTTT
CASSSATGSDTQYF
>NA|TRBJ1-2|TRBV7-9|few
TGTGCCAGCAGCTTGGAAAGGGGTGGCTACACCTTC
CASSLERGGYTF
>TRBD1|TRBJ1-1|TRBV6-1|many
TGTGCCAGCAACCTCCGGAGGACAGGGGGCAGGTTAACTGAAGCTTTCTTT
CASNLRRTGGRLTEAFF
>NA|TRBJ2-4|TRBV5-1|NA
TGCGCCAGCAGCTTGGCGCTAGTTATCGCCAAAAACATTCAGTACTTC
CASSLALVIAKNIQYF
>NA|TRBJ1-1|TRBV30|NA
TGTGCCTGGAGTGTCGCAGGGTTATATGGAGAAGCTTTCTTT
CAWSVAGLYGEAFF
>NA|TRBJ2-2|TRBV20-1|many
TGCAGTGCTAGCACCCTAGGGATCGGGTACGGGGAGCTGTTTTTT
CSASTLGIGYGELFF